Presented here are 17 T cell receptor beta chains from one specimen sequenced in a study of long-term antiretroviral therapy in people with HIV. Running of the v3.0 immunoSEQ assay took place at survey level. Assay: immunoSEQ multiplex PCR; the TCRdb copy retains only in-frame clones and omits some. The data show 20,000 to 25,000 clones, 92% seen once. The specimen comprised unsorted PBMCs, sampled 4.4 years after starting antiretroviral therapy. These receptors were collected from a woman in her forties or fifties with HIV.

The V and J genes are TRBV5-1 and TRBJ2-1, with a possible D match to TRBD2 (6 bases). Germline V CDR1 and CDR2: SGHRS, YFSETQ. This CDR3 comprises 18 residues. V gave up 0 bases and J gave up 4 bases, with 20 bases separating them. The CDR3, as DNA: TGCGCCAGCAGCTTGGAGGGGCTCGGCCACGCGGGATACAATGAGCAGTTCTTC. This translates into CASSLEGLGHAGYNEQFF.

The V and J genes are TRBV6-1 and TRBJ2-3; maybe TRBD2 (7 bases). V was clipped by 2 bases and J by 1 base, with 19 bases between them. The CDR3 spans 18 residues. Germline CDR1 MNHNS, CDR2 SASEGT. CDR3 in amino acids: CASSETRGGAPGTDTQYF. As DNA, the CDR3 is TGTGCCAGCAGTGAAACGAGAGGGGGGGCCCCTGGCACAGATACGCAGTATTTT.

The chain links TRBV6-5 to TRBJ2-1, with a tentative D call TRBD1 (6 bases). CDR3 length: 15 residues. Trimming cost V 0 bases and J 1 base, with 7 bases left between them. Germline values: CDR1 MNHEY, CDR2 SVGAGI. The DNA of the CDR3 is TGTGCCAGCAGTTACTCGCAGGGGTCCTACAATGAGCAGTTCTTC. Translation gives CASSYSQGSYNEQFF.

This chain uses TRBV6-1 with TRBJ1-2; perhaps TRBD1 as D (5 bases). The CDR3 consists of 15 residues. Trimming stripped 1 base from V and 3 bases from J, with 12 bases between. Germline lookup yields CDR1 MNHNS and CDR2 SASEGT. The CDR3 DNA sequence: TGTGCCAGCAGTGAAGGAGCAGGGTGGGACTATGGCTACACCTTC. This gives the protein CASSEGAGWDYGYTF.

J is TRBJ2-3 and V is TRBV6-5; D possibly uses TRBD1 or TRBD2 (6 bases each). Germline V gene sequence: CDR1 MNHEY, CDR2 SVGAGI. This CDR3 is 14 amino acids long. The V end lost 10 bases, the J end lost 10 bases, and 24 bases lay between the germline ends. The CDR3 DNA reads as TGTGCCATCAAACGGACGGGGGCCCTGTGGGCGCAGTATTTT. It specifies CAIKRTGALWAQYF.

The rearrangement joins TRBV7-2 to TRBJ2-5, with 11 bases lining up with TRBD2. Germline V gene lookup returns CDR1 SGHTA and CDR2 FQGNSA. The CDR3 loop spans 16 amino acids. The V segment lost 6 bases and the J segment 1 base; nucleotides outside the gene matches: 7. The CDR3 sequence: CASRSGLAVGQETQYF. CDR3 nucleotide sequence: TGTGCCAGCAGATCGGGACTAGCGGTGGGCCAAGAGACCCAGTACTTC.

The CDR3 loop reads CSSTDEKLFF. The CDR3 nucleotides read TGTTCCTCCACGGATGAAAAACTGTTTTTT. The chain joins TRBV9 to TRBJ1-4; D unclear. CDR3 length equals 10 residues. The V gene's germline CDR1 is SGDLS and CDR2 YYNGEE.

J is TRBJ2-7 and V is TRBV6-1; D unclear. The CDR3 covers 15 residues. Trimming cost V 1 base and J 0 bases, with 10 bases left between them. Per germline, CDR1 MNHNS and CDR2 SASEGT. The CDR3 protein is CASSEGTASSYEQYF. The CDR3 DNA reads as TGTGCCAGCAGTGAAGGAACGGCCAGCTCCTACGAGCAGTACTTC.

DNA for the CDR3: TGTGCCAGCAGCTGGATCCCGGGACAGGCAATCAACTACACCTTC. Translated, it gives CASSWIPGQAINYTF. The chain is built from TRBV6-5 and TRBJ1-2; 8 nucleotides agree with TRBD1. The CDR3 has 15 residues. Germline V gives CDR1 MNHEY, CDR2 SVGAGI. V lost 6 bases and J lost 10; bases outside the gene matches: 16.

The chain couples TRBV27 to TRBJ2-7; 7 bases agree with TRBD1. With 10 bases clipped from V and 2 bases from J, the junction kept 17 bases outside the gene matches. The germline gives CDR1 MNHEY, CDR2 SMNVEV (reference sequence). This CDR3 is 16 amino acids long. This chain's CDR3 is CATRRGPGQRPYEQYF. CDR3 nucleotides: TGTGCCACCCGACGGGGTCCGGGACAGCGGCCCTACGAGCAGTACTTC.

The chain combines TRBV5-4 with TRBJ2-3, with 7 nucleotides matching TRBD1. The CDR3 is 14 residues long. The ends lost 5 bases at V and 4 bases at J; junction bases unmatched: 7. Germline values: CDR1 SGHNT, CDR2 YYREEE (reference sequence). CDR3 sequence: CASRRRQGPDTQYF. CDR3 DNA: TGTGCCAGCAGACGAAGACAGGGCCCAGATACGCAGTATTTT. Using reference TRBV5-4 and TRBJ2-3 for the parts outside the CDR3, the full variable domain is ETGVTQSPTHLIKTRGQQVTLRCSSQSGHNTVSWYQQALGQGPQFIFQYYREEENGRGNFPPRFSGLQFPNYSSELNVNALELDDSALYLCASRRRQGPDTQYFGPGTRLTVL.

V gene TRBV6-5 combines with J gene TRBJ2-1; 8 bases map to TRBD2. This CDR3 spans 14 amino acids. Germline trimming cut 5 bases from V and 6 bases from J; bases unmatched to any gene: 6. The V gene's germline CDR1 is MNHEY and CDR2 SVGAGI. CDR3 nucleotides: TGTGCCAGCAGTGAGGGACTAGGAGGCAATGAGCAGTTCTTC. This codes for CASSEGLGGNEQFF.

This chain uses TRBV7-9 with TRBJ1-2; TRBD1 aligns across 8 bases. CDR1 is SEHNR and CDR2 is FQNEAQ in the germline V gene (reference sequence). The CDR3 is made up of 17 amino acids. The V segment lost 5 bases and the J segment 4 bases; nucleotides outside the gene matches: 15. The CDR3 sequence: CASSRTTPWTGSYGYTF. The CDR3 nucleotides read TGTGCCAGCAGCCGTACGACGCCCTGGACAGGGAGCTATGGCTACACCTTC. The whole variable domain, remainder taken from reference TRBV7-9 and TRBJ1-2, is DTGVSQNPRHKITKRGQNVTFRCDPISEHNRLYWYRQTLGQGPEFLTYFQNEAQLEKSRLLSDRFSAERPKGSFSTLEIQRTEQGDSAMYLCASSRTTPWTGSYGYTFGSGTRLTVV.

This chain connects TRBV6-1 to TRBJ1-1; D perhaps matches TRBD1 (5 bases). Trimming shortened V by 6 bases and J by 0 bases, and 11 bases separated the two germline ends. Germline assignment: CDR1 MNHNS and CDR2 SASEGT. This CDR3 is built from 14 residues. The CDR3 coding sequence is TGTGCCAGCAGAGAGGGACGGATGAACACTGAAGCTTTCTTT. Amino acids: CASREGRMNTEAFF.

This clone was recorded only once. This sequence joins TRBV5-1 and TRBJ1-1; 11 nucleotides agree with TRBD1. Germline trimming cut 4 bases from V and 0 bases from J; bases unmatched to any gene: 5. Germline V lookup: CDR1 SGHRS, CDR2 YFSETQ. This CDR3 has 16 residues. The CDR3 DNA sequence: TGCGCCAGCAGCCGGACAGGGGGCCCCTTGAACACTGAAGCTTTCTTT. Translation gives CASSRTGGPLNTEAFF.

The gene calls are TRBV2 and TRBJ2-1; D gene ambiguous. There are 13 residues in the CDR3. CDR1 and CDR2 from the germline V gene are SNHLY and FYNNEI. The V end was cut by 3 bases, the J end by 6 bases, with 9 bases between. This chain's CDR3 is CASSDSIPNEQFF. In nucleotides, the CDR3 is TGTGCCAGCAGTGACAGCATCCCCAATGAGCAGTTCTTC. Full variable domain (rest looked up from reference TRBV2 and TRBJ2-1): EPEVTQTPSHQVTQMGQEVILRCVPISNHLYFYWYRQILGQKVEFLVSFYNNEISEKSEIFDDQFSVERPDGSNFTLKIRSTKLEDSAMYFCASSDSIPNEQFFGPGTRLTVL.

V and J are TRBV4-2 and TRBJ2-5; tentative D call: TRBD1 (6 bases). V lost 4 bases and J 4 bases, leaving 16 bases between the germline ends. The CDR3 consists of 15 residues. Germline CDR1 reads LGHNA; CDR2 reads YNFKEQ. CDR3 bases: TGTGCCAGCAGCCGAGAGACAGGAACAGGAGAGACCCAGTACTTC. Translation: CASSRETGTGETQYF.